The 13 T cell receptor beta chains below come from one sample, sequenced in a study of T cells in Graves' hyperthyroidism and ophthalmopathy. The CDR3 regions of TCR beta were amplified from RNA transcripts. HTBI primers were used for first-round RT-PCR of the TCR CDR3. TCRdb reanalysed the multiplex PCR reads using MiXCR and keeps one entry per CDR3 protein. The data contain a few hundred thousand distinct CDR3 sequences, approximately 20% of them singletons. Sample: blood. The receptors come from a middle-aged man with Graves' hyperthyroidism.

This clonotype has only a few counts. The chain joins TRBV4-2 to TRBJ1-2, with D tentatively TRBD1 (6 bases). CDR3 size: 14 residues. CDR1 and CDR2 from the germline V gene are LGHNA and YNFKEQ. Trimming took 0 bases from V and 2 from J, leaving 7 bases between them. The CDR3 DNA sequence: TGTGCCAGCAGCCAAGATACAGGGAACTATGGCTACACCTTC. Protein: CASSQDTGNYGYTF.

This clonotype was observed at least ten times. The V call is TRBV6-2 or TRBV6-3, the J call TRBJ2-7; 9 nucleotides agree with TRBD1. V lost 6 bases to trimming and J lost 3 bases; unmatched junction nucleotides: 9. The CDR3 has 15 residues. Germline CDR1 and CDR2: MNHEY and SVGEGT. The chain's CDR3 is CASSDTGTGFYEQYF. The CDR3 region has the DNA TGTGCCAGCAGCGATACCGGGACAGGGTTCTACGAGCAGTACTTC.

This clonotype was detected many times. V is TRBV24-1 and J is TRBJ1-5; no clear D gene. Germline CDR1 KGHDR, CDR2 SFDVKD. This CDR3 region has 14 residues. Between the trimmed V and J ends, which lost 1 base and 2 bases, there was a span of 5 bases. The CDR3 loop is CATSDFRGNQPQHF. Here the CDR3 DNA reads TGTGCCACCAGTGATTTTCGGGGCAATCAGCCCCAGCATTTT.

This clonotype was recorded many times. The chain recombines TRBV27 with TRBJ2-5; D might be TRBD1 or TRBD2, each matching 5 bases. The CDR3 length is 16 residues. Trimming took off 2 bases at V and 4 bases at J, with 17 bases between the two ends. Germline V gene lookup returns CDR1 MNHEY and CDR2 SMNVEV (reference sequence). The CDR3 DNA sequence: TGTGCCAGCAGTTTAGGACCAGGGAGTATGACAGAGACCCAGTACTTC. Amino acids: CASSLGPGSMTETQYF.

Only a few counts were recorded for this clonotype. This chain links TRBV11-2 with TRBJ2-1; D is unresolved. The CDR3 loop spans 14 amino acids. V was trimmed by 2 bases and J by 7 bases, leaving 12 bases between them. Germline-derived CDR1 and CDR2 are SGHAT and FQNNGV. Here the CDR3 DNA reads TGTGCCAGCAGCTTATCCCGGGCCGATAATGAGCAGTTCTTC. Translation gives CASSLSRADNEQFF. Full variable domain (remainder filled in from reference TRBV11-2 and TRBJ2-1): EAGVAQSPRYKIIEKRQSVAFWCNPISGHATLYWYQQILGQGPKLLIQFQNNGVVDDSQLPKDRFSAERLKGVDSTLKIQPAKLEDSAVYLCASSLSRADNEQFFGPGTRLTVL.

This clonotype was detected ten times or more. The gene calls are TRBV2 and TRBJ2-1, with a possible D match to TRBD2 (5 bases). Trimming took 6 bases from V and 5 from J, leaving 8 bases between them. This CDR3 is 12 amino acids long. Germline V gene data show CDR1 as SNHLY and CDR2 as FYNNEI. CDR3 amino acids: CASSKRNNEQFF. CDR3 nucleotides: TGTGCCAGCAGCAAGCGGAACAATGAGCAGTTCTTC.

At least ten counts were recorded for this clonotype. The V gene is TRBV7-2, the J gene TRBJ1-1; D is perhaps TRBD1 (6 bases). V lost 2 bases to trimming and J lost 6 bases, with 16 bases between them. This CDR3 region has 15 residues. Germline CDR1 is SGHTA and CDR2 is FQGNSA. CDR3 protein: CASSLFQGHLAEAFF. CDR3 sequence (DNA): TGTGCCAGCAGCTTATTTCAGGGGCATTTGGCTGAAGCTTTCTTT.

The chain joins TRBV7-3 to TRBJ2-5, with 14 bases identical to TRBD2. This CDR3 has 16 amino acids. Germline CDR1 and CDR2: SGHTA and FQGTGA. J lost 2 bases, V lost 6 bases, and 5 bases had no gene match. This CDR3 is CASSFRTSGRQETQYF. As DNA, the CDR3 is TGTGCCAGCAGTTTCCGGACTAGCGGGAGGCAAGAGACCCAGTACTTC.

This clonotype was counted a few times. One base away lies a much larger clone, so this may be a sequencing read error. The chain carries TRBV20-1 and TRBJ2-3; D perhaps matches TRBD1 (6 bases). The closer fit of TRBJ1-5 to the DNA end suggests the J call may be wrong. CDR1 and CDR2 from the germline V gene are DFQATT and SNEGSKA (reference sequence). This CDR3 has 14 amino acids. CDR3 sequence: CSAPRGASTDTQHF. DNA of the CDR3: TGCAGTGCTCCCCGGGGGGCTAGCACAGATACGCAGCATTTT.

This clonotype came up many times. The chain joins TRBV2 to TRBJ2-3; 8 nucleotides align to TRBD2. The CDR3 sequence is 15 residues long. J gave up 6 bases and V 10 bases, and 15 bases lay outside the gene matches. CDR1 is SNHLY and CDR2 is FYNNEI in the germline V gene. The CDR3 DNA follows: TGTGCCACCAAACGGGGTAGCGGGGTTCTGGATACGCAGTATTTT. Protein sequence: CATKRGSGVLDTQYF.

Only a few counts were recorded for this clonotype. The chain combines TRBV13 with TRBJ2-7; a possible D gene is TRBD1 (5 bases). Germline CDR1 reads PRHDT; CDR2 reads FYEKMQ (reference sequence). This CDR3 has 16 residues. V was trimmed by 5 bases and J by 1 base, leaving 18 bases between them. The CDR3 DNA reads TGTGCCAGCAGCAGAAAAGGGGCTTCCGATTCCTACGAGCAGTACTTC. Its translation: CASSRKGASDSYEQYF.

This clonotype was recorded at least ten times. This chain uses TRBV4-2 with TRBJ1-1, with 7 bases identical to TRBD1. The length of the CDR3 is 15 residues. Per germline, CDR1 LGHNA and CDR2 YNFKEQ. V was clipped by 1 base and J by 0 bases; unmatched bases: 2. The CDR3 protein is CASSQGQGVNTEAFF. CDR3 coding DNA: TGTGCCAGCAGCCAAGGACAGGGAGTGAACACTGAAGCTTTCTTT.

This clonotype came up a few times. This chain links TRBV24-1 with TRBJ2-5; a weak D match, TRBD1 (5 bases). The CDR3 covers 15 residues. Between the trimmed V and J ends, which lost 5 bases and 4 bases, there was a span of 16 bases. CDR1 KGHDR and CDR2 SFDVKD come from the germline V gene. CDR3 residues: CATSAAGSYPETQYF. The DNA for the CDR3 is TGTGCCACCAGTGCTGCAGGGTCCTACCCAGAGACCCAGTACTTC.